This entry describes one TCR beta chain. Its antigen is as yet unknown. This CDR3 contains 13 residues. CDR1 is SGHNT and CDR2 is YYREEE in the germline V gene (reference sequence). V was pared by 4 bases and J by 10 bases, with 12 bases between. The sample belongs to a study of long-term antiretroviral therapy in people with HIV. The assay, immunoSEQ v3.0, was run at survey level. The data were produced by immunoSEQ multiplex PCR, yet TCRdb's version contains in-frame clones alone and is incomplete. Of about 20,000 clones in the sample, over 75% were seen once. Whole-study findings and limits: Documentation of ART adherence, viral resistance or therapy changes was absent. The blood, collected between 2004 and 2017, was possibly taken under older ART regimens.

The rearrangement joins TRBV5-4 to TRBJ1-6; D is uncertain. The source of this sequence is a woman in her 30s with HIV. The input for sequencing was unsorted PBMCs, taken approximately 4.4 years before starting antiretroviral therapy. The CDR3, as DNA: TGTGCCAGCAGCGTGACATCGAAATCACCCCTCCACTTT. Translating gives CASSVTSKSPLHF.